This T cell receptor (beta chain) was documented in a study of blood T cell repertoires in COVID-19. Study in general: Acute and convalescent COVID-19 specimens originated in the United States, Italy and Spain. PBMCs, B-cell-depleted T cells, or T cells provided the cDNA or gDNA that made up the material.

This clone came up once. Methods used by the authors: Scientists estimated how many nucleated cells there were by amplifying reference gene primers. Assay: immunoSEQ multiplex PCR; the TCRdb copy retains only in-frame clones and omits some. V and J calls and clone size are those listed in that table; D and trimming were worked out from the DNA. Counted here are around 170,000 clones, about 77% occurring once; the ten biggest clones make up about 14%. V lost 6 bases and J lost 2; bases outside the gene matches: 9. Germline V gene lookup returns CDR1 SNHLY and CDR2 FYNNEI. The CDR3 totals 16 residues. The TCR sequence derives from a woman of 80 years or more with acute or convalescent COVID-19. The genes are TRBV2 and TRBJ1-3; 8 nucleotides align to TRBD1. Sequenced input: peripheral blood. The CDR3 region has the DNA TGTGCCAGCAGACGACAGGGGTCAGGGGCTGGAAACACCATATATTTT. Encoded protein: CASRRQGSGAGNTIYF. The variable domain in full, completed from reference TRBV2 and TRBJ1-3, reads EPEVTQTPSHQVTQMGQEVILRCVPISNHLYFYWYRQILGQKVEFLVSFYNNEISEKSEIFDDQFSVERPDGSNFTLKIRSTKLEDSAMYFCASRRQGSGAGNTIYFGEGSWLTVV.